Listed below are T cell receptor beta chains from one sample, sequenced in a study of T-cell reconstitution after alpha-beta-depleted transplantation in children. MiXCR, applied by TCRdb to the PCR reads, yields one record per CDR3 protein. The table records 600,000 to 700,000 distinct CDR3 sequences, 13% of them present only once. The source material was PBMCs, sampled before TCRalphabeta/CD19-depleted stem cell transplant. The receptors were sampled from a girl aged 2 to 10 with congenital amegakaryocytic thrombocytopenia, due to receive a stem cell transplant. CDR3s include the opening cysteine and the closing phenylalanine or tryptophan. The D gene is left open where the match is weak. Only part of the rows carry a size: once, few, many, or a class if the clone is expanded.

D	V	J	size	DNA	CDR3
-	TRBV7-6	TRBJ1-2	many	TGTGCCAGCAGCACCCAGGGGCTCGGCTATGGCTACACCTTC	CASSTQGLGYGYTF
-	TRBV7-8	TRBJ2-3	many	TGTGCCAGCAGCCCCCGGGACCAATATACGCAGTATTTT	CASSPRDQYTQYF
TRBD2	TRBV10-3	TRBJ2-3	many	TGTGCCATCAGTGAGTCGTGGACTAGCGGGGGTAACGATACGCAGTATTTT	CAISESWTSGGNDTQYF
TRBD2	TRBV20-1	TRBJ2-1	few	TGCAGTGCCCGAACAAGCGGGACCCACTACAATGAGCAGTTCTTC	CSARTSGTHYNEQFF
-	TRBV14	TRBJ2-5	-	TGTGCCAGCAGCCCTAGCATCCGGTACCACCAAGAGACCCAGTACTTC	CASSPSIRYHQETQYF
-	TRBV7-6	TRBJ2-5	many	TGTGCCAGCAGCTTAGGACAGCCTGGGGGAGAGACCCAGTACTTC	CASSLGQPGGETQYF
-	TRBV10-2	TRBJ2-1	many	TGCGCCAGCAGTATTAGCCGCAGCTCCTACAATGAGCAGTTCTTC	CASSISRSSYNEQFF
-	TRBV5-1	TRBJ2-5	many	TGCGCCAGCAGCCCGGGGGAGTACCAAGAGACCCAGTACTTC	CASSPGEYQETQYF
TRBD2	TRBV11-2	TRBJ2-1	many	TGTGCCAGCAGCATACCGGGACTAGCGAACAATGAGCAGTTCTTC	CASSIPGLANNEQFF
-	TRBV12-3/TRBV12-4	TRBJ2-3	-	TGTGCCAGCAGCCGTGGGGGGGCTCGCACAGATACGCGGTATTTT	CASSRGGARTDTRYF
-	TRBV6-1	TRBJ1-6	-	TGTGCCATCGGGGGGAGCTCCTATAATTCACCCCTCCACTTT	CAIGGSSYNSPLHF
-	TRBV5-1	TRBJ1-1	-	TGCGCCAGCAGCTTGGTGGAGTTTACATCCGAGGCTTTCTTT	CASSLVEFTSEAFF
-	TRBV21-1	TRBJ2-5	few	TGTGCCAGCAGCACCAAGCGGGAGCGGGCTTTGAGAGAAGAGACCCAGTACTTC	CASSTKRERALREETQYF
-	TRBV30	TRBJ2-3	few	TGTGCCTGGAGTGTAATAGATACGCAGTATTTT	CAWSVIDTQYF
-	TRBV4-2	TRBJ2-1	-	TGTGCCAGCCTTCCGGCGGGGGCCAATGAGCAGTTCTTC	CASLPAGANEQFF
TRBD2	TRBV2	TRBJ2-2	-	TGTGCCAGCGAAAAGCGGGAGTCCACCGGGGAGCTGTTTTTT	CASEKRESTGELFF
-	TRBV20-1	TRBJ2-5	many	TGCAGTGCTACAGGGTTAACAGAGACCCAGTACTTC	CSATGLTETQYF
-	TRBV7-2	TRBJ2-7	few	TGTGCCAGCACTGACGGGGACGCTCTACGGAAGCAGTACTTC	CASTDGDALRKQYF
-	TRBV12-3/TRBV12-4	TRBJ1-5	-	TGTGCCAGCAGTTTGGCGGCGCCTGGGTCCCAGCATTTT	CASSLAAPGSQHF
-	TRBV12-3/TRBV12-4	TRBJ1-1	-	TGTGCCAGCAGTTTAGTGGGCCAGGCGAACACTGAAGCTTTCTTT	CASSLVGQANTEAFF
-	TRBV20-1	TRBJ2-1	few	TGCAGTGCTAAGGACCTTTACCTCACCTACAATGAGCAGTTCTTC	CSAKDLYLTYNEQFF
TRBD2	TRBV4-1	TRBJ2-1	many	TGCGCCAGCAGCCAAGAGTTAGGGACTAGTCTTTACAATGAGCAGTTCTTC	CASSQELGTSLYNEQFF
-	TRBV29-1	TRBJ1-2	-	TGCAGCGTTGACAAGCGGGGTGGCTACACCTTC	CSVDKRGGYTF
-	TRBV29-1	TRBJ1-2	many	TGCAGCGTTGAATCTCCTAACTATGGCTACACCTTC	CSVESPNYGYTF
-	TRBV5-1	TRBJ2-1	many	TGCGCCAGCAGCTTGTCGGGGCCAAACGACTACAATGAGCAGTTCTTC	CASSLSGPNDYNEQFF
TRBD1	TRBV5-8	TRBJ1-2	-	TGTGCCAGCAACGGACAGGGCGGCTATGGCTACACCTTC	CASNGQGGYGYTF
TRBD1	TRBV29-1	TRBJ2-2	many	TGCAGCGTTGCCCCTCCGGGACAGGAAAACACCGGGGAGCTGTTTTTT	CSVAPPGQENTGELFF
TRBD2	TRBV7-9	TRBJ2-1	-	TGTGCCAGCAGCTCAACTAGCGGGAATTTCTACAATGAGCAGTTCTTC	CASSSTSGNFYNEQFF
-	TRBV29-1	TRBJ1-2	many	TGCAGCGTTGGGCCCCGACAGCACACATATGGCTACACCTTC	CSVGPRQHTYGYTF
TRBD1	TRBV10-2	TRBJ2-3	many	TGCGCCAGCAGAATAGGACAGGGCGTAAATTTT	CASRIGQGVNF
-	TRBV5-6	TRBJ2-1	-	TGTGCCAGCAGCACACGGACGGCGCGTCTGGGTGAGCAGTTCTTC	CASSTRTARLGEQFF
TRBD1	TRBV20-1	TRBJ1-1	-	TGCAGTGCCGATCCGACAGGGGCAGTTCTCTTT	CSADPTGAVLF
TRBD2	TRBV9	TRBJ2-5	-	TGTGCCAGCAGCCCAACGCGAAGCGGGACAGAGACCCAGTACTTC	CASSPTRSGTETQYF
TRBD2	TRBV6-1	TRBJ2-7	few	TGTGCCAGCAGAAGCGCGGGAGTTGGCGAGCAGTACTTC	CASRSAGVGEQYF
-	TRBV5-5	TRBJ1-5	few	TGTGCCAGCAGCGTATACCAGAGTCGGGATCAGCCCCAGCATTTT	CASSVYQSRDQPQHF
-	TRBV11-2	TRBJ2-5	-	TGTGCCAGCAGCTTAGTTACAGGAGGACAAGAGACCCAGTACTTC	CASSLVTGGQETQYF
-	TRBV12-3/TRBV12-4	TRBJ2-3	few	TGTGCCAGCAGTAAGTTTCAGTTCCAAAGGGACACAGATACGCAGTATTTT	CASSKFQFQRDTDTQYF
-	TRBV11-2	TRBJ2-1	-	TGTGCCAGCAGCTTAGGGGTCTTGTCTACGGGTTTTCATGGTCTCAATGAGCAGTTCTTC	CASSLGVLSTGFHGLNEQFF
-	TRBV20-1	TRBJ1-2	once	TGCAGTTCTAGAGAGGCAGCCAACTATGGCTACACCTTC	CSSREAANYGYTF
-	TRBV12-3/TRBV12-4	TRBJ1-1	-	TGTGCCAGTAGTTACAATCTCGGCGCTGAAGCTTTCTTT	CASSYNLGAEAFF